The clone carrying this T cell receptor (beta chain) was counted a few times. Its antigen is still unknown. Depth targeted 1 in 200,000 to 1 in 1 million T cells, averaging around 10x coverage per clonotype. The data were produced by immunoSEQ multiplex PCR, yet TCRdb's version contains in-frame clones alone and is incomplete. The sample lists about 97,000 clones; about 74% were seen once. These data belong to a study of cytotoxic CD8 clonotypes in ibrutinib-treated CLL. Study at large: Treatment had run for a median roughly 13 months, range 6 to 36, when response samples were taken.

Study outcomes and limitations: Clonality at baseline surpassed age-matched healthy donors and tracked circulating CD8+ T-cell counts. An increase in clonality occurred at ibrutinib response, followed by a return toward baseline at progression.

The V gene's germline CDR1 is SGHRS and CDR2 YFSETQ. This CDR3 contains 16 residues. V shed 1 base, J shed 5 bases, and the junction held 5 bases outside the gene matches. Specimen: PBMCs, collected after 24 months of ibrutinib treatment. This TCR derives from a human donor with chronic lymphocytic leukemia. The V and J genes are TRBV5-1 and TRBJ2-2, with 10 bases fitting TRBD2. CDR3 sequence: CASSLSSGRGTGELFF. In DNA form, the CDR3 reads TGCGCCAGCAGCTTGTCTAGCGGGAGAGGGACCGGGGAGCTGTTTTTT. Based on the CDR3 plus reference TRBV5-1 and TRBJ2-2, the full variable domain is KAGVTQTPRYLIKTRGQQVTLSCSPISGHRSVSWYQQTPGQGLQFLFEYFSETQRNKGNFPGRFSGRQFSNSRSEMNVSTLELGDSALYLCASSLSSGRGTGELFFGEGSRLTVL.